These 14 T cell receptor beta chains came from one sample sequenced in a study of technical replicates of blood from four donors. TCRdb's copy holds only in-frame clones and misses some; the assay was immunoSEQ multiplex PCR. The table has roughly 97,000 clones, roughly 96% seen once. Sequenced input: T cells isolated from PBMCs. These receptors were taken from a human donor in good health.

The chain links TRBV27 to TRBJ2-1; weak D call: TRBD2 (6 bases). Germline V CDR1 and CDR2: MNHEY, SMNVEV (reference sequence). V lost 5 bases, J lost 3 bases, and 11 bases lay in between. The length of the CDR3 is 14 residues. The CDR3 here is CASSLRDFYNEQFF. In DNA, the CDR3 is TGTGCCAGCAGTCTCAGGGACTTCTACAATGAGCAGTTCTTC.

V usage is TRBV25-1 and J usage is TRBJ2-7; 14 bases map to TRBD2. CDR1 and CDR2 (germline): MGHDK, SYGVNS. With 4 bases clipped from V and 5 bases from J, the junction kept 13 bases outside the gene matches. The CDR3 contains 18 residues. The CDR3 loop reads CASSGWLGTSGSFHEQYF. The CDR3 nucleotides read TGTGCCAGCAGTGGCTGGCTGGGGACTAGCGGGAGTTTCCACGAGCAGTACTTC.

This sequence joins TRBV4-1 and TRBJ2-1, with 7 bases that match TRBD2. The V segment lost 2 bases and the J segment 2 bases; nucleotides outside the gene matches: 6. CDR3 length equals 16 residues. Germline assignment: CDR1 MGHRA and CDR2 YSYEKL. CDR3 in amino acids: CASSQSTSDTYNEQFF. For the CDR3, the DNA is TGCGCCAGCAGCCAATCAACTAGCGACACCTACAATGAGCAGTTCTTC.

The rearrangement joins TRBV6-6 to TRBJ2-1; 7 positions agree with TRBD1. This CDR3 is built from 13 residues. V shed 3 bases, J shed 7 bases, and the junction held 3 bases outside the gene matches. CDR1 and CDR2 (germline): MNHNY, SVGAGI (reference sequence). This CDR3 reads CASSYAGGNEQFF. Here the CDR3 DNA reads TGTGCCAGCAGTTATGCAGGGGGTAATGAGCAGTTCTTC.

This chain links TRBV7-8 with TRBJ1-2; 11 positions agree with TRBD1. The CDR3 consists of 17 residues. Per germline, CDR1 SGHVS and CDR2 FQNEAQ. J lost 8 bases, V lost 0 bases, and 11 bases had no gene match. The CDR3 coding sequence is TGTGCCAGCAGCTTAGCGCTCGCAGGACAGGGGGCTTACGGCTACACCTTC. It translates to CASSLALAGQGAYGYTF.

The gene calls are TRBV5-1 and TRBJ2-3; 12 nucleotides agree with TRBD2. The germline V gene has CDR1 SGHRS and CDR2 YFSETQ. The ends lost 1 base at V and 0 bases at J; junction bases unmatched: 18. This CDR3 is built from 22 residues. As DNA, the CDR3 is TGCGCCAGCAGCTTGACGGGGAGGGTATCGACTAGCGGGAGAGCTAGCACAGATACGCAGTATTTT. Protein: CASSLTGRVSTSGRASTDTQYF. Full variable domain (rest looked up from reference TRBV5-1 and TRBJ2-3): KAGVTQTPRYLIKTRGQQVTLSCSPISGHRSVSWYQQTPGQGLQFLFEYFSETQRNKGNFPGRFSGRQFSNSRSEMNVSTLELGDSALYLCASSLTGRVSTSGRASTDTQYFGPGTRLTVL.

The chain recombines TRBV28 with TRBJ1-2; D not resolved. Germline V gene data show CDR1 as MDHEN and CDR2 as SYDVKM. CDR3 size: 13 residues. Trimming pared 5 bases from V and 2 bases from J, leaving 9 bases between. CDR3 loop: CASSVTRNYGYTF. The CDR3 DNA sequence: TGTGCCAGCAGTGTGACAAGAAACTATGGCTACACCTTC.

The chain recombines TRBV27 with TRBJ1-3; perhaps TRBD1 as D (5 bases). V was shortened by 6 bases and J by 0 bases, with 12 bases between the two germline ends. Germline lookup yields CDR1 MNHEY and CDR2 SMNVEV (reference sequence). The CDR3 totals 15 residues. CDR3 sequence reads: CASSRDFSSGNTIYF. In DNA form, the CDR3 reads TGTGCCAGCAGCCGGGACTTTTCCTCTGGAAACACCATATATTTT.

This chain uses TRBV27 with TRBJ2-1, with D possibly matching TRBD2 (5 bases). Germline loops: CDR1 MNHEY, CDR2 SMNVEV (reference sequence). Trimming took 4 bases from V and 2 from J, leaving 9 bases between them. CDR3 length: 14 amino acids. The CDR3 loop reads CASSYPGTYNEQFF. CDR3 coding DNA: TGTGCCAGCAGTTATCCGGGAACCTACAATGAGCAGTTCTTC.

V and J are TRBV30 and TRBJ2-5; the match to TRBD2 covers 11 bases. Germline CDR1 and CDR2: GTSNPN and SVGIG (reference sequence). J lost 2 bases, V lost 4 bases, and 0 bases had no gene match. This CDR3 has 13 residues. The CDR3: CAWTSGRQETQYF. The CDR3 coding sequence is TGTGCCTGGACTAGCGGGAGGCAAGAGACCCAGTACTTC.

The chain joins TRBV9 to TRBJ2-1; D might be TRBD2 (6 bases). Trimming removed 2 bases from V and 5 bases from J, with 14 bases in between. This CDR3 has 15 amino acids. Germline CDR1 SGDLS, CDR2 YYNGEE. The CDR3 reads CASSVTGTPDNEQFF. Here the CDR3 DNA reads TGTGCCAGCAGCGTTACCGGGACTCCGGACAATGAGCAGTTCTTC.

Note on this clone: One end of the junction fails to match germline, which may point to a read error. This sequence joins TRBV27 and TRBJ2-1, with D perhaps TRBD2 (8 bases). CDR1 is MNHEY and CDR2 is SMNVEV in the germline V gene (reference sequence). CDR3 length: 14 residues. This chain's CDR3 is CASSRTRGDSGPLF. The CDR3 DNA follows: TGTGCCAGCAGTCGAACGCGGGGGGACAGTGGGCCGCTCTTC.

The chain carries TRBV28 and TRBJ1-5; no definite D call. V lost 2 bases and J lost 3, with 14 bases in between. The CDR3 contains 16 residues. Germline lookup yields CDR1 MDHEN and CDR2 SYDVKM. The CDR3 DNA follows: TGTGCCAGCAGTTTAATCGTCCATAGTTACAATCAGCCCCAGCATTTT. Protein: CASSLIVHSYNQPQHF.

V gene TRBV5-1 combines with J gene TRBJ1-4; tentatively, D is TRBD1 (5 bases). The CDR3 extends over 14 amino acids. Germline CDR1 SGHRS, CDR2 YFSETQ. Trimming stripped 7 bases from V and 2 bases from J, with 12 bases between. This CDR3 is CASVEGPTNEKLFF. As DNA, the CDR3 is TGCGCCAGCGTGGAGGGACCGACTAATGAAAAACTGTTTTTT.